The 5 T cell receptor beta chains in this list originate from one sample, sequenced in a study of shared clonotypes between healthy human individuals. TCRdb's copy holds only in-frame clones and misses some; the assay was immunoSEQ multiplex PCR. This sample has about 680,000 clones; about 91% occur once, and the top ten carry 24%. Naive CD8 cells lacked CD45RO, underwent positive selection for CCR7 and left out terminally differentiated effector memory CD45RA+ cells. The sample consisted of naive CD8+ T cells sorted from blood. The receptor set was obtained from a man aged 25 to 40 in good health.

As to this clone: This sample includes further DNA sequences coding for the same CDR3. The rearrangement links TRBV6-6 to TRBJ1-4; D unclear. Germline assignment: CDR1 MNHNY and CDR2 SVGAGI (reference sequence). Trimming shortened V by 2 bases and J by 7 bases, and 2 bases separated the two germline ends. The CDR3 spans 11 residues. The CDR3 is CASSYGEKLFF. The CDR3 DNA follows: TGTGCCAGCAGTTACGGTGAAAAACTGTTTTTT.

The chain links TRBV7-8 to TRBJ2-2; 13 bases align to TRBD2. The CDR3 consists of 17 residues. In germline, CDR1 is SGHVS, CDR2 FQNEAQ. Trimming at V came to 6 bases and at J to 1 base, leaving 5 bases not matched to a gene. Written as DNA, the CDR3 is TGTGCCAGCAGAGACCGGACTAGCGGGGGGAACACCGGGGAGCTGTTTTTT. It is translated as CASRDRTSGGNTGELFF. The full variable domain, in which reference TRBV7-8 and TRBJ2-2 provide the parts outside the CDR3, is GAGVSQSPRYKVAKRGQDVALRCDPISGHVSLFWYQQALGQGPEFLTYFQNEAQLDKSGLPSDRFFAERPEGSVSTLKIQRTQQEDSAVYLCASRDRTSGGNTGELFFGEGSRLTVL.

This clone was seen a single time. The chain is built from TRBV7-6 and TRBJ2-1; 11 bases fit TRBD2. Germline V gene data show CDR1 as SGHVS and CDR2 as FNYEAQ. The CDR3 runs 16 residues. The trim removed 0 bases at V and 7 bases at J, leaving 5 bases unmatched. CDR3 nucleotides: TGTGCCAGCAGCTTAGCACTAGCGGGAGCTCTTAATGAGCAGTTCTTC. Translation: CASSLALAGALNEQFF.

The chain couples TRBV19 to TRBJ2-3; D might be TRBD1 or TRBD2, each matching 9 bases. The CDR3 runs to 21 residues. V shed 2 bases and J shed 0 bases, with 27 bases lying between them. Germline loops: CDR1 LNHDA, CDR2 SQIVND (reference sequence). The CDR3 DNA is TGTGCCAGTAGTATACCACCGGGACAGGGATTTCTAGCGGGGAGCACAGATACGCAGTATTTT. It is translated as CASSIPPGQGFLAGSTDTQYF. Filled out from reference TRBV19 and TRBJ2-3, the complete variable domain reads DGGITQSPKYLFRKEGQNVTLSCEQNLNHDAMYWYRQDPGQGLRLIYYSQIVNDFQKGDIAEGYSVSREKKESFPLTVTSAQKNPTAFYLCASSIPPGQGFLAGSTDTQYFGPGTRLTVL.

The CDR3 reads CASRIDGGEGYEQYF. The CDR3 coding sequence is TGTGCCAGCAGAATAGATGGGGGCGAAGGCTACGAGCAGTACTTC. This chain links TRBV28 with TRBJ2-7; possibly TRBD1 for D (6 bases). This CDR3 is built from 15 residues. V was pared by 6 bases and J by 3 bases, with 18 bases between. Germline assignment: CDR1 MDHEN and CDR2 SYDVKM.